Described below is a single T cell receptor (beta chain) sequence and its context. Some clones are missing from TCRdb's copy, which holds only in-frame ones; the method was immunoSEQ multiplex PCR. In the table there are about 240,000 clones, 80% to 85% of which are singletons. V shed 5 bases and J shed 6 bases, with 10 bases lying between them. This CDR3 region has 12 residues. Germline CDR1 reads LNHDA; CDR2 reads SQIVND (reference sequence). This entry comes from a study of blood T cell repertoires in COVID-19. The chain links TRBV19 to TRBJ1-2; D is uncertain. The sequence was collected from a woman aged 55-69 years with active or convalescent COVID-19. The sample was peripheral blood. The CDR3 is CASSVDINGYTF. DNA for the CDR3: TGTGCCAGTAGTGTCGACATAAATGGCTACACCTTC.